What follows are 14 T cell receptor beta chains derived from one specimen sequenced in a study of beta chain features in type 1 diabetes. Sequencing targeted expressed TCRB transcripts, as all isolated RNA had been reverse transcribed. TCRdb's copy holds only in-frame clones and misses some; the assay was immunoSEQ multiplex PCR. The data hold under 200,000 clones, with over 7.5% observed a single time. Material for sequencing was central memory CD4+ T cells from blood. The receptors here all came from a man between 18 and 29 years old in good health.

This clone was seen more than once but under ten times. This rearrangement joins TRBV6-5 to TRBJ2-1; TRBD1 is a possible D gene (6 bases). Germline V gene sequence: CDR1 MNHEY, CDR2 SVGAGI. Trimming pared 2 bases from V and 6 bases from J, leaving 14 bases between. The CDR3 extends over 15 amino acids. CDR3 loop: CASSYQSRGINEQFF. Written as DNA, the CDR3 is TGTGCCAGCAGTTACCAATCCAGGGGAATCAATGAGCAGTTCTTC.

This clone was found a few times. The rearrangement joins TRBV7-2 to TRBJ2-5; 7 nucleotides agree with TRBD1. The junction had 4 bases not matched to a gene; V was cut back by 5 bases and J by 4 bases. The CDR3 runs to 13 residues. Germline-derived CDR1 and CDR2 are SGHTA and FQGNSA. The CDR3 sequence: CASSRGRAETQYF. The CDR3 DNA is TGTGCCAGCAGCAGGGGGCGAGCAGAGACCCAGTACTTC.

V gene TRBV5-8 combines with J gene TRBJ1-2; D is ambiguous. CDR1 is SGHTS, CDR2 YDEGEE, per germline. This CDR3 comprises 15 residues. V was clipped by 0 bases and J by 0 bases, with 9 bases between them. The DNA for the CDR3 is TGTGCCAGCAGCTTGGCGTACGGAGCTAACTATGGCTACACCTTC. Amino acid sequence: CASSLAYGANYGYTF.

The J gene is TRBJ1-5, the V gene TRBV28, with TRBD1 matching 10 bases. The CDR3 consists of 14 residues. Germline V lookup: CDR1 MDHEN, CDR2 SYDVKM. V shed 4 bases, J shed 6 bases, and the junction held 3 bases outside the gene matches. The CDR3 spells CASSSRDRGQPQHF. CDR3 bases: TGTGCCAGCAGTTCGAGGGACAGGGGTCAGCCCCAGCATTTT.

This clone was counted ten times or more. The chain joins TRBV5-4 to TRBJ2-3, with a weak D call TRBD1 (6 bases). V lost 4 bases, J lost 7 bases, and 13 bases lay in between. The CDR3 loop spans 13 amino acids. CDR1 is SGHNT, CDR2 YYREEE, per germline (reference sequence). The chain's CDR3 is CASSRDQGNTQYF. The DNA for the CDR3 is TGTGCCAGCAGCCGGGACCAGGGGAATACGCAGTATTTT.

This clone was recorded a few times. The chain recombines TRBV2 with TRBJ1-1, with 7 nucleotides matching TRBD1. Trimming cost V 6 bases and J 3 bases; bases outside gene matches: 7. CDR3 length: 14 residues. CDR1 is SNHLY and CDR2 is FYNNEI in the germline V gene. Written as DNA, the CDR3 is TGTGCCAGCAGAACTGGACAGGTCTACACTGAAGCTTTCTTT. Translated, it gives CASRTGQVYTEAFF. Supplemented by reference TRBV2 and TRBJ1-1, the full variable domain reads EPEVTQTPSHQVTQMGQEVILRCVPISNHLYFYWYRQILGQKVEFLVSFYNNEISEKSEIFDDQFSVERPDGSNFTLKIRSTKLEDSAMYFCASRTGQVYTEAFFGQGTRLTVV.

This clone was detected a few times. The rearrangement links TRBV21-1 to TRBJ2-6; the table's D gene call, TRBD1, was not cross checked with the DNA. TRBV21-1 counts as a pseudogene. This CDR3 spans 16 amino acids. DNA for the CDR3: TGTGCCAGCAGCAAAGAGAGGGGGAACGGGGCCAACGTCCTGACTTTC. This sequence encodes CASSKERGNGANVLTF.

The CDR3 loop reads CAWSRGSNYGYTF. The CDR3 coding sequence is TGTGCCTGGAGCAGGGGCTCTAACTATGGCTACACCTTC. The chain joins TRBV30 to TRBJ1-2; tentatively, D is TRBD1 (6 bases). The V end was cut by 3 bases, the J end by 0 bases, with 8 bases between. The CDR3 consists of 13 residues. From germline, CDR1 is GTSNPN and CDR2 SVGIG (reference sequence).

This clone has at least ten counts. The chain links TRBV11-2 to TRBJ2-7; possible D gene TRBD2, 6 bases. V lost 5 bases and J lost 1, with 18 bases in between. There are 16 residues in the CDR3. Germline CDR1 and CDR2: SGHAT and FQNNGV. The CDR3 sequence is CASSPRTGGESYEQYF. CDR3 DNA: TGTGCCAGCAGCCCCCGTACCGGGGGAGAATCCTACGAGCAGTACTTC.

DNA of the CDR3: TGCGCCAGCAGCTTCGGTAGCGGGATCCAAGAGACCCAGTACTTC. Its translation: CASSFGSGIQETQYF. The chain has TRBV5-1 and TRBJ2-5, with 8 nucleotides matching TRBD2. Germline V CDR1 and CDR2: SGHRS, YFSETQ. V shed 2 bases, J shed 1 base, and the junction held 4 bases outside the gene matches. This CDR3 spans 15 amino acids.

There are many counts of this clone. This chain uses TRBV30 with TRBJ2-2; 10 bases match TRBD1. Germline V lookup: CDR1 GTSNPN, CDR2 SVGIG (reference sequence). This CDR3 region has 14 residues. V was clipped by 5 bases and J by 4 bases; unmatched bases: 4. The CDR3 reads CAWGQGVSTGELFF. The CDR3 nucleotides are TGTGCCTGGGGACAGGGGGTATCCACCGGGGAGCTGTTTTTT.

This clone was observed at least ten times. The CDR3 sequence is CASSRDRVAGELFF. CDR3 in DNA: TGTGCCAGCAGCCGGGACAGGGTTGCCGGGGAGCTGTTTTTT. V is TRBV14 and J is TRBJ2-2; 9 bases match TRBD1. Germline V gives CDR1 SGHDN, CDR2 FVKESK. V lost 4 bases and J lost 6; bases outside the gene matches: 3. CDR3 size: 14 residues.

This clone was picked up many times. The V gene is TRBV9, the J gene TRBJ2-5, with D hard to call. CDR3 length: 10 amino acids. Trimming took off 9 bases at V and 2 bases at J, with 5 bases between the two ends. The germline V gene has CDR1 SGDLS and CDR2 YYNGEE. In DNA form, the CDR3 reads TGTGCCAACAAACAAGAGACCCAGTACTTC. Its translation: CANKQETQYF. Supplemented by reference TRBV9 and TRBJ2-5, the full variable domain reads DSGVTQTPKHLITATGQRVTLRCSPRSGDLSVYWYQQSLDQGLQFLIQYYNGEERAKGNILERFSAQQFPDLHSELNLSSLELGDSALYFCANKQETQYFGPGTRLLVL.

V gene TRBV11-2 combines with J gene TRBJ2-7, with a possible D match to TRBD2 (5 bases). The CDR3 runs 13 residues. V was trimmed by 2 bases and J by 6 bases, leaving 11 bases between them. Germline V gives CDR1 SGHAT, CDR2 FQNNGV. The CDR3 region is CASSLLTGSEQYF. The CDR3 bases are TGTGCCAGCAGCTTATTAACTGGGAGCGAGCAGTACTTC. Combining the CDR3 with reference TRBV11-2 and TRBJ2-7 gives the whole variable domain EAGVAQSPRYKIIEKRQSVAFWCNPISGHATLYWYQQILGQGPKLLIQFQNNGVVDDSQLPKDRFSAERLKGVDSTLKIQPAKLEDSAVYLCASSLLTGSEQYFGPGTRLTVT.